This TCR beta chain was identified during a study of blood T cell repertoires in COVID-19 (TCRdb year 2020). With regard to the full study: Samples covering the acute and convalescent phases of COVID-19 were provided by collaborators in the United States, Italy and Spain. The repertoires were released in a freely available public database meant as a resource for research on the immune response to SARS-CoV-2. HLA class I and class II types, where available, came from metadata supplied by the sample provider rather than from assay-based typing. The prospective study material was composed of cDNA or gDNA derived from T cells, B-cell-depleted T cells, or PBMCs. The samples were drawn from two sources: the first 160 participants of the ongoing ImmuneRACE study, and some 1,300 subjects contributed by 6 global collaborators. Subjects who had been exposed to COVID-19, were actively infected with it, or had recovered from it provided the deeply sampled blood TCRbeta repertoires that made up the dataset. Sample metadata almost always included a de-identified subject ID, COVID-19 status, age in years and sex. The research as a whole found: How much clinical and demographic metadata was included differed by source and by participant, and the metadata was provided uncurated.

With regard to this clone: No antigen is known for it. Base qualities are not recorded, but no much larger clone differs from it by a single base.

The immunoSEQ Assay, a bias-controlled multiplex PCR, was used to amplify TCRbeta CDR3 regions from genomic DNA. On the authors' methods: The number of nucleated cells in each sample was estimated by amplification of reference gene primers within the assay. Sequence reads were collapsed and filtered to measure the absolute abundance of every unique TCRbeta CDR3 rearrangement. For each sample, productive Simpson clonality was calculated as the square root of Simpson's diversity index over productive rearrangements. TCRdb limited this immuneACCESS table to in-frame rearrangements with V and J called. A share of clones is missing; checked studies link under half to unresolved V genes, and the rest is unexplained. The V and J calls and clone size were taken over from that table, and D and trimming were inferred from the DNA. This sample comprises about 56,000 clones, about 85% of them detected only once. The ten largest clones represent under 15% of the sample.

CDR1 SEHNR and CDR2 FQNEAQ were looked up in the germline V gene (reference sequence). From the cysteine through the phenylalanine, the CDR3 covers 14 amino acids. Only CDR3 DNA remains: 42 bases, in frame from the first base. The germline V end is reduced by 4 bases and the J end by 3 bases; junction bases left unmatched: 3. Each collaborating institution followed its own protocols to collect whole blood in K2EDTA tubes. For TCRbeta analysis, collaborators shipped samples as frozen whole blood, isolated PBMCs, or DNA extracted from either of those sample types. Sequenced sample: peripheral blood. The chain uses TRBV7-9 and TRBJ1-5; TRBD1 lines up with 7 middle nucleotides. The TCR sequence derives from a woman aged 80 or over with acute or convalescent COVID-19. The base sequence is TGTGCCAGCAGCTCTGGGACAGACAATCAGCCCCAGCATTTT. Its protein is CASSSGTDNQPQHF.